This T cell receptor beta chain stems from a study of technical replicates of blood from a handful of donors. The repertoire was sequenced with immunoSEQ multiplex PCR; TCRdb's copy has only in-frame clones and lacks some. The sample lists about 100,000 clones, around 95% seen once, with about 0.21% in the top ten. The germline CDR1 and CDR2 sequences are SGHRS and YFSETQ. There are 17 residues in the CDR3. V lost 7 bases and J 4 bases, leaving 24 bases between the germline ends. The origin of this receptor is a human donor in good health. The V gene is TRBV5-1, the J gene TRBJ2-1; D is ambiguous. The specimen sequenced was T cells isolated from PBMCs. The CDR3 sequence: CASWAAGYSGEYNEQFF. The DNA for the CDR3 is TGCGCCAGCTGGGCCGCTGGATATTCCGGCGAATACAATGAGCAGTTCTTC.